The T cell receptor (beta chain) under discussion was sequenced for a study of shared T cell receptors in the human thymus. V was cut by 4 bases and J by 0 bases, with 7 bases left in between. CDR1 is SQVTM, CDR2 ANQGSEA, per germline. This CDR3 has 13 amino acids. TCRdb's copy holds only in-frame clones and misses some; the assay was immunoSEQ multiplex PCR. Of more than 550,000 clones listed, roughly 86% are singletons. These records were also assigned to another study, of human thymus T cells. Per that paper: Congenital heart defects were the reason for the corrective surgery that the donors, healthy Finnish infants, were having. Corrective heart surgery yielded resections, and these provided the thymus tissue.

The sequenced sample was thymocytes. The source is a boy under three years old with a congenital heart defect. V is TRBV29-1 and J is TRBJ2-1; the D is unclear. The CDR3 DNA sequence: TGCAGCGTTGGCTTAGACTCCTACAATGAGCAGTTCTTC. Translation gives CSVGLDSYNEQFF.